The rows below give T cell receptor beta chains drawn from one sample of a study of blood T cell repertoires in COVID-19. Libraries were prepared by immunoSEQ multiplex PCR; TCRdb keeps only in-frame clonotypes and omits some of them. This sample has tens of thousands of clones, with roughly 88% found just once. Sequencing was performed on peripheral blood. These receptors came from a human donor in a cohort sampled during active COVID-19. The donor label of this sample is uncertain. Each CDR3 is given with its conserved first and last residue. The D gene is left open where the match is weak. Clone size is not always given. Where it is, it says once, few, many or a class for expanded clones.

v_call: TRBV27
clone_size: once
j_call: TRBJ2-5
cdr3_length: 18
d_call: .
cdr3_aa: CASPKSDPGHWIEETQYF
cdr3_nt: TGTGCCAGCCCCAAATCGGACCCGGGACACTGGATAGAGGAGACCCAGTACTTC

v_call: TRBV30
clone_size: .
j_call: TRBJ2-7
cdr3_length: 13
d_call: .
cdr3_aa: CAWSVYSSYEQYF
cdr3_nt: TGTGCCTGGAGTGTTTATAGTTCCTACGAGCAGTACTTC

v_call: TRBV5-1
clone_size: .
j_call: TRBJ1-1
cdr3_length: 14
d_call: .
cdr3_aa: CASSPGEWNTEAFF
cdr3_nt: TGCGCCAGCAGCCCCGGGGAGTGGAACACTGAAGCTTTCTTT

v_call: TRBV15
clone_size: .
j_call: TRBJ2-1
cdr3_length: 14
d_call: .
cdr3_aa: CATSRDRKVSEQFF
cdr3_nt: TGTGCCACCAGCAGAGACAGGAAAGTAAGTGAGCAGTTCTTC

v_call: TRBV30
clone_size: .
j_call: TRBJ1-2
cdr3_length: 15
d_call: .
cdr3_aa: CAWARGSGTSYGYTF
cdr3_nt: TGTGCCTGGGCCAGGGGCAGCGGTACGAGCTATGGCTACACCTTC

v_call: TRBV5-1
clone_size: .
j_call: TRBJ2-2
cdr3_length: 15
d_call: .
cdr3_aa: CASSRGQEGTGELFF
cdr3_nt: TGCGCCAGCAGCCGAGGACAGGAGGGCACCGGGGAGCTGTTTTTT

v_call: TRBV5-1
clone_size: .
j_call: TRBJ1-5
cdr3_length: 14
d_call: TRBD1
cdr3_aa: CASSRGTGDQPQHF
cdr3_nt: TGCGCCAGCAGCCGGGGGACAGGGGATCAGCCCCAGCATTTT

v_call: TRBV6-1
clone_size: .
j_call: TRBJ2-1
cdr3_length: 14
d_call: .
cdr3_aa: CASSDPAGLNEQFF
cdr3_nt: TGTGCCAGCAGTGATCCCGCAGGGTTAAATGAGCAGTTCTTC

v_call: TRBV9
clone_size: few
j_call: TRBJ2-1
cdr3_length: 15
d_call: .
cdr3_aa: CASSVARGSYNEQFF
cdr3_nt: TGTGCCAGCAGCGTAGCAAGGGGTTCCTACAATGAGCAGTTCTTC

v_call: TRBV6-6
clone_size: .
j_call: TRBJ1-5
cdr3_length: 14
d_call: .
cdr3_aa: CASSVLGGDQPQHF
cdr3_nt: TGTGCCAGCAGTGTCCTCGGGGGGGACCAGCCCCAGCATTTT

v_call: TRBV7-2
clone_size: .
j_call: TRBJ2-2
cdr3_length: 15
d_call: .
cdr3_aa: CASSLAGPNTGELFF
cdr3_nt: TGTGCCAGCAGCTTGGCAGGGCCGAACACCGGGGAGCTGTTTTTT

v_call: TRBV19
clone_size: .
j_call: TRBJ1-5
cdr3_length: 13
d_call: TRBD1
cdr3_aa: CASRGTGGQPQHF
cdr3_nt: TGTGCCAGTAGAGGGACAGGGGGTCAGCCCCAGCATTTT

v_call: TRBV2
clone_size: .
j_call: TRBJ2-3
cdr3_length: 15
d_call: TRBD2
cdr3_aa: CASKRTSGGTDTQYF
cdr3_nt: TGTGCCAGCAAGCGAACTAGCGGGGGCACAGATACGCAGTATTTT

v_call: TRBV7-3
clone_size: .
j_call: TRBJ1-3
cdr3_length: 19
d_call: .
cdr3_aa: CASSSPNIDLDFGGNTIYF
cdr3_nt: TGTGCCAGCAGCTCCCCAAACATAGACCTGGATTTCGGGGGAAACACCATATATTTT

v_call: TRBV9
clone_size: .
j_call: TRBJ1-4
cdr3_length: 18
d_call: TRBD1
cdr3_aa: CASSARPGQGTTNEKLFF
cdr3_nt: TGTGCCAGCAGCGCCCGACCGGGACAGGGGACTACTAATGAAAAACTGTTTTTT

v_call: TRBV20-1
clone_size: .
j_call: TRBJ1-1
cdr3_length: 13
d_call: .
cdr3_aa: CSASLAANTEAFF
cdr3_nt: TGCAGTGCTAGTCTAGCGGCGAACACTGAAGCTTTCTTT

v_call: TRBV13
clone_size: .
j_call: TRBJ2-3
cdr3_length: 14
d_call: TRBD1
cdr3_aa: CASSLIQGADTQYF
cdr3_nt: TGTGCCAGCAGCTTAATTCAGGGGGCAGATACGCAGTATTTT

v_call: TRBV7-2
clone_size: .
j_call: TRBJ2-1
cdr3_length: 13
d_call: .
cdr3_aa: CASGRRGLGEQFF
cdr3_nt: TGTGCCAGCGGACGGAGGGGGCTAGGGGAGCAGTTCTTC

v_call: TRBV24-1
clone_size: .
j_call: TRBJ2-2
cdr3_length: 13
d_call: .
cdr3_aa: CATRGDNGGELFF
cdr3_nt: TGTGCCACCAGGGGAGATAATGGCGGGGAGCTGTTTTTT

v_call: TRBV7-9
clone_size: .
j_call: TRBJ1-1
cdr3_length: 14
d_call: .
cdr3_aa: CASSRRRVNTEAFF
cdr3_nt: TGTGCCAGCAGCCGTCGCAGGGTGAACACTGAAGCTTTCTTT

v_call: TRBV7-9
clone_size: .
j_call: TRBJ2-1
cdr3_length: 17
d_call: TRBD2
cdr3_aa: CASSSSSGGSSYNEQFF
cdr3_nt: TGTGCCAGCAGCTCAAGTAGCGGGGGGAGCTCCTACAATGAGCAGTTCTTC

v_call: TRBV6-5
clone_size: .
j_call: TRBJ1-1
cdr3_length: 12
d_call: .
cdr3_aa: CASRGLVEGAFF
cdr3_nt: TGTGCCAGCAGGGGGCTAGTGGAGGGCGCTTTCTTT

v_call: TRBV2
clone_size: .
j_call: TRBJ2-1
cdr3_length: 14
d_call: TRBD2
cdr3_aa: CASSRLAGPDEQFF
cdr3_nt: TGTGCCAGCAGTCGGCTAGCGGGCCCCGATGAGCAGTTCTTC

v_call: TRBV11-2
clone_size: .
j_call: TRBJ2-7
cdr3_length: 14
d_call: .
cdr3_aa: CASSGAGNAREQYF
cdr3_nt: TGTGCCAGCAGCGGGGCAGGAAACGCTCGGGAGCAGTACTTC

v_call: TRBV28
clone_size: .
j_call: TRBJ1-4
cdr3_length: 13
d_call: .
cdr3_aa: CASESATNEKLFF
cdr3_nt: TGTGCCAGCGAATCAGCAACTAATGAAAAACTGTTTTTT

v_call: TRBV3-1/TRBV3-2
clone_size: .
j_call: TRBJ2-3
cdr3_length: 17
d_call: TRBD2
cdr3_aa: CASSQRLSSGITDTQYF
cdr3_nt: TGTGCCAGCAGCCAACGACTGAGTAGCGGGATTACAGATACGCAGTATTTT

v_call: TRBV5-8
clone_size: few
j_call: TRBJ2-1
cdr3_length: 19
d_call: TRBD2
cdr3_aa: CASSVGLAGGLSSYNEQFF
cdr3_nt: TGTGCCAGCAGCGTGGGACTAGCGGGGGGGCTGAGCTCCTACAATGAGCAGTTCTTC

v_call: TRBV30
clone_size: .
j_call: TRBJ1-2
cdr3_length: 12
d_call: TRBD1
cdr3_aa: CASGQGPLGYTF
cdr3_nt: TGTGCCAGCGGACAGGGCCCTCTTGGCTACACCTTC

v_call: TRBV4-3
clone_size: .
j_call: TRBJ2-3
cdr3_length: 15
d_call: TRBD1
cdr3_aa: CASSQGRGSTDTQYF
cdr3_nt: TGCGCCAGCAGCCAAGGCAGGGGGTCCACAGATACGCAGTATTTT

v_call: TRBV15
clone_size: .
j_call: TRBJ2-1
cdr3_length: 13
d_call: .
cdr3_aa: CATSRDGRDEQFF
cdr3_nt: TGTGCCACCAGCAGAGATGGCCGGGATGAGCAGTTCTTC

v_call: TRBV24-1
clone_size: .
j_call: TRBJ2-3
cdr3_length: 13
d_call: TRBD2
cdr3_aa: CATSGGVTDTQYF
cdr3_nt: TGTGCCACCAGCGGGGGGGTGACAGATACGCAGTATTTT

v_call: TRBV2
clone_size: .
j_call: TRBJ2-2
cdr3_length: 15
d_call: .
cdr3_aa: CASSETGTRTGELFF
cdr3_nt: TGTGCCAGCAGTGAGACCGGGACAAGGACCGGGGAGCTGTTTTTT

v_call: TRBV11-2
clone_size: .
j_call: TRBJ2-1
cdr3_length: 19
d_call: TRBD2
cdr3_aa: CASSRAGLAGGRGGDEQFF
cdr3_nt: TGTGCCAGCAGCCGCGCGGGACTAGCGGGGGGGCGCGGGGGAGATGAGCAGTTCTTC

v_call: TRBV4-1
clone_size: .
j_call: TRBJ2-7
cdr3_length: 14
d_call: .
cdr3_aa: CASSQEAQTYEQYF
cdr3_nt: TGCGCCAGCAGCCAAGAGGCACAGACCTACGAGCAGTACTTC

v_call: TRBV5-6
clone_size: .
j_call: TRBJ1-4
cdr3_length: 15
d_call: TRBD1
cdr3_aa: CASSFRDRGAEKLFF
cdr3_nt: TGTGCCAGCAGCTTCCGAGACAGGGGGGCTGAAAAACTGTTTTTT